The clone carrying this T cell receptor beta chain was found once. These data originate in a study of blood T cell repertoires in COVID-19. Background on the study: T cells, B-cell-depleted T cells, or PBMCs provided the cDNA or gDNA that served as material.

In the original processing: Researchers report that nucleated cell counts were estimated from reference gene primer amplification. Profiled with immunoSEQ multiplex PCR; TCRdb holds only in-frame clones, not every one. The D gene and trimming were derived from the DNA, and the V and J assignments and clone size from that table. The sample has more than 60,000 clones, around nine tenths seen once. Trimming cost V 7 bases and J 0 bases; bases outside gene matches: 10. Germline loops: CDR1 MDHEN, CDR2 SYDVKM. The CDR3 totals 17 residues. The receptor's source is a woman at least 80 years old with active or convalescent COVID-19. Specimen: peripheral blood. The chain couples TRBV28 to TRBJ1-5, with 9 bases that match TRBD1. CDR3 bases: TGTGCCAGCACCCCCGGACAGGGGACCTATAGCAATCAGCCCCAGCATTTT. Amino acids: CASTPGQGTYSNQPQHF.